This TCR beta chain was captured by sequencing in a study of cytomegalovirus exposure and HLA in healthy donors. CDR1 and CDR2 from the germline V gene are SGDLS and YYNGEE. The CDR3 has 13 residues. The V end was cut by 3 bases, the J end by 5 bases, with 12 bases between. Amplification used 60 Vbeta primers and 13 Jbeta primers. TCRdb's table, derived via immunoSEQ multiplex PCR, lists solely in-frame clones and lacks some. In all, the sample yields over 120,000 clones. V gene TRBV9 combines with J gene TRBJ2-7; no firm D call. The receptor was isolated from a male donor in good health and CMV-seronegative. Input material: PBMCs. CDR3: CASSGLDPNEQYF. Here the CDR3 DNA reads TGTGCCAGCAGCGGACTGGATCCCAACGAGCAGTACTTC.